A single sample gave rise to the 5 T cell receptor beta chains below, sequenced in a study of cytomegalovirus exposure and HLA in healthy donors. Primers for the PCR totalled 60 Vbeta and 13 Jbeta. Clones were read by immunoSEQ multiplex PCR, and TCRdb kept only the in-frame ones, dropping some. The sample totals around 76,000 clones. Sequencing used PBMCs. The origin of the receptors is a boy younger than 18 in good health and CMV-seronegative.

The V call is TRBV5-1, the J call TRBJ1-1; TRBD1 is a possible D gene (5 bases). The V and J ends lost 0 bases and 3 bases respectively, with 9 bases between them. CDR1 and CDR2 from the germline V gene are SGHRS and YFSETQ. The CDR3 spans 14 residues. CDR3 amino acids: CASSLAGGDTEAFF. Here the CDR3 DNA reads TGCGCCAGCAGCTTGGCGGGGGGGGACACTGAAGCTTTCTTT.

This chain links TRBV7-8 with TRBJ2-7; possibly TRBD1 for D (6 bases). V was cut by 1 base and J by 7 bases, with 20 bases left in between. The CDR3 covers 16 residues. Germline assignment: CDR1 SGHVS and CDR2 FQNEAQ. CDR3: CASSLVSGVPDVEQYF. The CDR3 DNA reads TGTGCCAGCAGCTTAGTCTCAGGGGTCCCTGACGTGGAGCAGTACTTC.

The chain is built from TRBV5-1 and TRBJ1-5, with 11 bases identical to TRBD1. Trimming at V came to 4 bases and at J to 7 bases, leaving 7 bases not matched to a gene. The germline gives CDR1 SGHRS, CDR2 YFSETQ. The CDR3 contains 15 residues. CDR3 DNA sequence: TGCGCCAGCAGCCCGGGGACAGGGGGGAGCCAGCCCCAGCATTTT. This encodes CASSPGTGGSQPQHF.

The rearrangement uses TRBV30 and TRBJ2-7, with a tentative D call TRBD2 (5 bases). Germline V gene lookup returns CDR1 GTSNPN and CDR2 SVGIG (reference sequence). The CDR3 loop spans 12 amino acids. Between the trimmed V and J ends, which lost 0 bases and 6 bases, there was a span of 9 bases. The CDR3 bases are TGTGCCTGGAGTGTAGACGGGGTCGAGCAGTACTTC. This codes for CAWSVDGVEQYF.

The CDR3 sequence: CASSPSGARVDTQYF. CDR3 sequence (DNA): TGTGCCAGCAGCCCTAGCGGGGCTCGAGTGGATACGCAGTATTTT. V and J are TRBV7-9 and TRBJ2-3, with TRBD2 identical over 9 bases. The length of the CDR3 is 15 residues. Germline CDR1 reads SEHNR; CDR2 reads FQNEAQ (reference sequence). V lost 5 bases, J lost 6 bases, and 9 bases stayed unmatched. Using reference TRBV7-9 and TRBJ2-3 for the parts outside the CDR3, the full variable domain is DTGVSQNPRHKITKRGQNVTFRCDPISEHNRLYWYRQTLGQGPEFLTYFQNEAQLEKSRLLSDRFSAERPKGSFSTLEIQRTEQGDSAMYLCASSPSGARVDTQYFGPGTRLTVL.